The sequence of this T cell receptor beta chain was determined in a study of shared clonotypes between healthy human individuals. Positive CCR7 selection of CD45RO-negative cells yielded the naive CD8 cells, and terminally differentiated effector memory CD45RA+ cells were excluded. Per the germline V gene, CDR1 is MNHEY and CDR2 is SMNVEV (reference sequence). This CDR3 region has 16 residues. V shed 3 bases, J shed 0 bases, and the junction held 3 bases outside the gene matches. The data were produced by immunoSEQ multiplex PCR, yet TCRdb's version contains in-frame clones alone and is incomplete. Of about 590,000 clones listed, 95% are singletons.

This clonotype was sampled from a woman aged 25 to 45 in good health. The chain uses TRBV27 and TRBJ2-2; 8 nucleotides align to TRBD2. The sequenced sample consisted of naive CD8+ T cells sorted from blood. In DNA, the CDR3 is TGTGCCAGCAGTTTCGTGCGGGAGGCGAACACCGGGGAGCTGTTTTTT. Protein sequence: CASSFVREANTGELFF.